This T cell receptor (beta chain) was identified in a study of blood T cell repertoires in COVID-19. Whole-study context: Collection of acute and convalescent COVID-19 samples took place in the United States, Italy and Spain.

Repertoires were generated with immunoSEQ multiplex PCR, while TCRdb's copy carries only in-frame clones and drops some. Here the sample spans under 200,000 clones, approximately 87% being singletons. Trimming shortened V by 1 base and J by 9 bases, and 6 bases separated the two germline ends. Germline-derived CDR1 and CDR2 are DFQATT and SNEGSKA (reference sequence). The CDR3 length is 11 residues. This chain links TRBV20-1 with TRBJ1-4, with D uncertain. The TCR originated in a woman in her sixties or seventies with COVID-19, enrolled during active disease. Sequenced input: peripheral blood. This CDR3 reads CSARGPKKLFF. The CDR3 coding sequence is TGCAGTGCTAGAGGGCCAAAAAAACTGTTTTTT.